The rows below give T cell receptor beta chains drawn from one sample of a study of T cells after yellow fever vaccination. TCRdb redid the calling of the 5' RACE reads with MiXCR, one entry per CDR3 protein. The sample contains some 300,000 distinct CDR3 sequences, 8.7% of which appear only once. Sequencing was performed on CD4+ T cells sorted from PBMCs, taken 5 days after the yellow fever booster vaccination. The source is a man in his late teens or twenties who received the YFV17D yellow fever vaccine. The CDR3 runs from the conserved cysteine through the conserved F or W. The D gene is left open where the match is weak. Not all rows give a size; the values are once, few, many and, for expanded clones, a class.

v_gene: TRBV20-1
j_gene: TRBJ1-5
abundance: many
d_gene: NA
CDR3nt: TGCAGTGCCCCAGGGGCTCAGAATCAGCCCCAGCATTTT
CDR3aa: CSAPGAQNQPQHF

v_gene: TRBV5-1
j_gene: TRBJ2-2
abundance: NA
d_gene: NA
CDR3nt: TGCGCCAGCAGCTTCGCAGCGAACACCGGGGAGCTGTTTTTT
CDR3aa: CASSFAANTGELFF

v_gene: TRBV5-1
j_gene: TRBJ2-1
abundance: many
d_gene: NA
CDR3nt: TGCGCCAGCAGCCCTCAGGGGCACTCCTACAATGAGCAGTTCTTC
CDR3aa: CASSPQGHSYNEQFF

v_gene: TRBV10-1
j_gene: TRBJ2-2
abundance: few
d_gene: NA
CDR3nt: TGCGCCAGCAGAGAGGGGACAAGCACCGGGGAGCTGTTTTTT
CDR3aa: CASREGTSTGELFF

v_gene: TRBV4-2
j_gene: TRBJ2-5
abundance: few
d_gene: TRBD1
CDR3nt: TGTGCCAGCAGCCCGACAGGGGGCCCACAAGAGACCCAGTACTTC
CDR3aa: CASSPTGGPQETQYF

v_gene: TRBV20-1
j_gene: TRBJ1-1
abundance: few
d_gene: TRBD1
CDR3nt: TGCAGTGCTACGATTACAGGGGGCCTCACTGAAGCTTTCTTT
CDR3aa: CSATITGGLTEAFF

v_gene: TRBV4-2
j_gene: TRBJ2-5
abundance: NA
d_gene: NA
CDR3nt: TGTGCCAGCAGCCAAGAATCGGGGAATAAAGAGACCCAGTACTTC
CDR3aa: CASSQESGNKETQYF

v_gene: TRBV7-3
j_gene: TRBJ1-1
abundance: NA
d_gene: NA
CDR3nt: TGTGCCAGCAGCTTCAAGGAGGGGACTGAAGCTTTCTTT
CDR3aa: CASSFKEGTEAFF

v_gene: TRBV5-1
j_gene: TRBJ1-4
abundance: NA
d_gene: NA
CDR3nt: TGCGCCAGCAGCTACACCGGGGCAGCAACTAATGAAAAACTGTTTTTT
CDR3aa: CASSYTGAATNEKLFF

v_gene: TRBV7-2
j_gene: TRBJ2-6
abundance: NA
d_gene: NA
CDR3nt: TGTGCCAGCAGCTTAGACGGCAGTTCTGGGGCCAACGTCCTGACTTTC
CDR3aa: CASSLDGSSGANVLTF

v_gene: TRBV19
j_gene: TRBJ1-5
abundance: NA
d_gene: NA
CDR3nt: TGTGCCAGTAGTATTTGGCGGGCGGGGCCCCAGCATTTT
CDR3aa: CASSIWRAGPQHF

v_gene: TRBV20-1
j_gene: TRBJ1-3
abundance: NA
d_gene: NA
CDR3nt: TGCAGTGCTAGCCGCCAGGGAAACACCATATATTTT
CDR3aa: CSASRQGNTIYF

v_gene: TRBV7-2
j_gene: TRBJ2-1
abundance: few
d_gene: NA
CDR3nt: TGTGCCAGCAGCGCGTGGGCCAGCTCCTACAATGAGCAGTTCTTC
CDR3aa: CASSAWASSYNEQFF

v_gene: TRBV4-2
j_gene: TRBJ1-5
abundance: many
d_gene: NA
CDR3nt: TGTGCCAGCAGCCAAGATGGGGCGGCAAGGCAGCCCCAGCATTTT
CDR3aa: CASSQDGAARQPQHF

v_gene: TRBV9
j_gene: TRBJ2-1
abundance: many
d_gene: NA
CDR3nt: TGTGCCAGCAGCGTAGAGGGTGACTCCTACAATGAGCAGTTCTTC
CDR3aa: CASSVEGDSYNEQFF

v_gene: TRBV7-8
j_gene: TRBJ2-1
abundance: NA
d_gene: TRBD2
CDR3nt: TGTGCCAGCAGCTTCCGGCTAGCGGGCCCCCGAGGGCAGTTCTTC
CDR3aa: CASSFRLAGPRGQFF

v_gene: TRBV15
j_gene: TRBJ2-3
abundance: many
d_gene: NA
CDR3nt: TGTGCCACCAGCAGAGATAGGGTTAGAACAGATACGCAGTATTTT
CDR3aa: CATSRDRVRTDTQYF

v_gene: TRBV10-3
j_gene: TRBJ1-5
abundance: few
d_gene: NA
CDR3nt: TGTGCCATCAGTGCTGGGGGGCTAGCTCAGCCCCAGCATTTT
CDR3aa: CAISAGGLAQPQHF

v_gene: TRBV6-6
j_gene: TRBJ1-3
abundance: few
d_gene: TRBD1
CDR3nt: TGTGCCAGCAGTCCCGGACAGGGGATGGACGGAAACACCATATATTTT
CDR3aa: CASSPGQGMDGNTIYF

v_gene: TRBV6-5
j_gene: TRBJ2-5
abundance: NA
d_gene: NA
CDR3nt: TGTGCCAGCTGGGCGGCGGGTCGGGAGACCCAGTACTTC
CDR3aa: CASWAAGRETQYF

v_gene: TRBV4-3
j_gene: TRBJ1-6
abundance: NA
d_gene: NA
CDR3nt: TGCGCCAGCAGCCAAGAAGCAGGGAGGTGGGCTTCACCCCTCCACTTT
CDR3aa: CASSQEAGRWASPLHF

v_gene: TRBV4-3
j_gene: TRBJ2-5
abundance: few
d_gene: NA
CDR3nt: TGCGCCGCCTCGAGGCGGACCGGGGAGACCCAGTACTTC
CDR3aa: CAASRRTGETQYF

v_gene: TRBV7-6
j_gene: TRBJ1-3
abundance: NA
d_gene: NA
CDR3nt: TGTGCCAGCAGCTTAGGGGACGTTTACTCTGGAAACACCATATATTTT
CDR3aa: CASSLGDVYSGNTIYF

v_gene: TRBV7-2
j_gene: TRBJ2-5
abundance: many
d_gene: NA
CDR3nt: TGTGCCAGCAGCTTCTACAGGAAAGAAGAGACCCAGTACTTC
CDR3aa: CASSFYRKEETQYF

v_gene: TRBV12-3/TRBV12-4
j_gene: TRBJ2-5
abundance: NA
d_gene: TRBD1
CDR3nt: TGTGCCAGCAATACGGGACAGCAAGAGACCCAGTACTTC
CDR3aa: CASNTGQQETQYF

v_gene: TRBV18
j_gene: TRBJ1-1
abundance: few
d_gene: NA
CDR3nt: TGTGCCAGCTCACCAACGGGAGCCTTCGGGAACACTGAAGCTTTCTTT
CDR3aa: CASSPTGAFGNTEAFF

v_gene: TRBV27
j_gene: TRBJ1-6
abundance: few
d_gene: NA
CDR3nt: TGTGCCAGCAGTTTTCACCGGGGGAGTTCACCCCTCCACTTT
CDR3aa: CASSFHRGSSPLHF

v_gene: TRBV9
j_gene: TRBJ2-4
abundance: NA
d_gene: NA
CDR3nt: TGTGCCAGCAGCGTATTAGGGAATGCCAAAAACATTCTGTACTTC
CDR3aa: CASSVLGNAKNILYF

v_gene: TRBV5-1
j_gene: TRBJ2-3
abundance: few
d_gene: TRBD2
CDR3nt: TGCGCCAGCAGCTTGGGTAGCGGGGACACGGGTACGCAGTATTTT
CDR3aa: CASSLGSGDTGTQYF

v_gene: TRBV7-6
j_gene: TRBJ2-3
abundance: NA
d_gene: TRBD2
CDR3nt: TGTGCCAGCAGCTGGCTAGCGGGGGGCACAGATACGCAGTATTTT
CDR3aa: CASSWLAGGTDTQYF

v_gene: TRBV5-8
j_gene: TRBJ1-2
abundance: NA
d_gene: TRBD1
CDR3nt: TGTGCCAGCAGCTCTTCAGGGGGCTATGGCTACACCTTC
CDR3aa: CASSSSGGYGYTF

v_gene: TRBV15
j_gene: TRBJ1-1
abundance: many
d_gene: NA
CDR3nt: TGTGCCACCAGCAGAGCCATAGGGAACACTGAAGCTTTCTTT
CDR3aa: CATSRAIGNTEAFF

v_gene: TRBV10-2
j_gene: TRBJ2-6
abundance: few
d_gene: NA
CDR3nt: TGCGCCAGCAGTGTAGTCTCTGGGGCCAACGTCCTGACTTTC
CDR3aa: CASSVVSGANVLTF

v_gene: TRBV5-4
j_gene: TRBJ1-5
abundance: few
d_gene: NA
CDR3nt: TGTGCCAGCAGCCGAGGGACGGGAGATCAGCCCCAGCATTTT
CDR3aa: CASSRGTGDQPQHF

v_gene: TRBV11-3
j_gene: TRBJ2-5
abundance: few
d_gene: TRBD2
CDR3nt: TGTGCCAGCAGCTCCTCTAGCGGGGAGGAGACCCAGTACTTC
CDR3aa: CASSSSSGEETQYF

v_gene: TRBV10-3
j_gene: TRBJ1-3
abundance: many
d_gene: NA
CDR3nt: TGTGCCATCAAATCCAGCCACTCTGGAAACACCATATATTTT
CDR3aa: CAIKSSHSGNTIYF

v_gene: TRBV11-3
j_gene: TRBJ2-4
abundance: NA
d_gene: NA
CDR3nt: TGTGCCAGCAGCCTGGGGGGGGCTGGCAAAAACATTCAGTACTTC
CDR3aa: CASSLGGAGKNIQYF

v_gene: TRBV7-9
j_gene: TRBJ2-6
abundance: NA
d_gene: NA
CDR3nt: TGTGCCAGCAGCTTAGAAGGTGACTCTGGGGCCAACGTCCTGACTTTC
CDR3aa: CASSLEGDSGANVLTF

v_gene: TRBV2
j_gene: TRBJ1-1
abundance: many
d_gene: TRBD1
CDR3nt: TGTGCCAGCAGTTCGGACAGGGGAGCTTTCTTT
CDR3aa: CASSSDRGAFF

v_gene: TRBV7-3
j_gene: TRBJ2-2
abundance: NA
d_gene: TRBD1
CDR3nt: TGTGCCAGCAGCCGGGGACAGTCGGCTTATGGGGAGCTGTTTTTT
CDR3aa: CASSRGQSAYGELFF

v_gene: TRBV19
j_gene: TRBJ1-6
abundance: many
d_gene: TRBD1
CDR3nt: TGTGCCAGTAGCCGGGACAGGAAAAATTCACCCCTCCACTTT
CDR3aa: CASSRDRKNSPLHF

v_gene: TRBV5-1
j_gene: TRBJ1-1
abundance: NA
d_gene: NA
CDR3nt: TGCGCCAGCAGCTTGAGGCCCGACACTGAAGCTTTCTTT
CDR3aa: CASSLRPDTEAFF

v_gene: TRBV5-1
j_gene: TRBJ2-5
abundance: NA
d_gene: TRBD2
CDR3nt: TGCGCCAGCAGCCCGTGGACTAGCGGGCGGGAGACCCAGTACTTC
CDR3aa: CASSPWTSGRETQYF

v_gene: TRBV5-1
j_gene: TRBJ2-6
abundance: few
d_gene: NA
CDR3nt: TGCGCCAGCAGCTCGACGACAGTCCCGAGCTCTGGGGCCAACGTCCTGACTTTC
CDR3aa: CASSSTTVPSSGANVLTF

v_gene: TRBV3-1
j_gene: TRBJ1-1
abundance: NA
d_gene: TRBD1
CDR3nt: TGTGCCAGCAGCCCAACCGGGACAGGGGTGTTCCCTGAAGCTTTCTTT
CDR3aa: CASSPTGTGVFPEAFF

v_gene: TRBV19
j_gene: TRBJ2-3
abundance: few
d_gene: NA
CDR3nt: TGTGCCAGTAGTATGGGCATGGGCACAGATACGCAGTATTTT
CDR3aa: CASSMGMGTDTQYF

v_gene: TRBV25-1
j_gene: TRBJ1-1
abundance: many
d_gene: NA
CDR3nt: TGTGCCAGCAGTGAAGAAGCCCGGGGTGGCCAAGCTTTCTTT
CDR3aa: CASSEEARGGQAFF

v_gene: TRBV6-2/TRBV6-3
j_gene: TRBJ1-5
abundance: few
d_gene: TRBD1
CDR3nt: TGTGCCAGCAGTTTTCTACAGGGGGCGAGTCAGCCCCAGCATTTT
CDR3aa: CASSFLQGASQPQHF

v_gene: TRBV10-3
j_gene: TRBJ1-2
abundance: NA
d_gene: NA
CDR3nt: TGTGCCATCAGCGGGGACCGGGACTCCGGAGGCTACACCTTC
CDR3aa: CAISGDRDSGGYTF

v_gene: TRBV20-1
j_gene: TRBJ2-1
abundance: NA
d_gene: NA
CDR3nt: TGCAGTGCCAGGCAGGGGGGACGGGAGCAGTTCTTC
CDR3aa: CSARQGGREQFF

v_gene: TRBV5-1
j_gene: TRBJ2-3
abundance: NA
d_gene: NA
CDR3nt: TGCGCCAGCAGCTTGGTTGGACGGACCACAGATACGCAGTATTTT
CDR3aa: CASSLVGRTTDTQYF

v_gene: TRBV6-6
j_gene: TRBJ1-2
abundance: NA
d_gene: TRBD1
CDR3nt: TGTGCCGTACAGGGGGCTGCTGGCTACACCTTC
CDR3aa: CAVQGAAGYTF

v_gene: TRBV5-1
j_gene: TRBJ2-2
abundance: few
d_gene: TRBD1
CDR3nt: TGCGCCAGCAGCATGGGGGCTAGACAGGGATCCACCGGGGAGCTGTTTTTT
CDR3aa: CASSMGARQGSTGELFF

v_gene: TRBV15
j_gene: TRBJ2-1
abundance: few
d_gene: NA
CDR3nt: TGTGCCACCAGAGGCCCTTCTAATGAGCAGTTCTTC
CDR3aa: CATRGPSNEQFF